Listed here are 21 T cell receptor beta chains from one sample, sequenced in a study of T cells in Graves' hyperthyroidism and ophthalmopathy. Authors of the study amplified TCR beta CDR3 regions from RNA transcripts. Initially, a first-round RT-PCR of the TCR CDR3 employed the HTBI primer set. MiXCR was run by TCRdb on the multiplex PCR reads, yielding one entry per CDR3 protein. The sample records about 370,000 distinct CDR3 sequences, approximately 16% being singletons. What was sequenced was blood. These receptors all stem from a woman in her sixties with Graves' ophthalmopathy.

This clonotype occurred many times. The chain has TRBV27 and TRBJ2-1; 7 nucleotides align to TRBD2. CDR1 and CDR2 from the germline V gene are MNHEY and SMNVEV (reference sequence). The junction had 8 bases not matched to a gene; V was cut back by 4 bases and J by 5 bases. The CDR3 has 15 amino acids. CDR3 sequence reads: CASSSRLALDNEQFF. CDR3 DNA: TGTGCCAGCAGTTCACGACTAGCCCTAGACAATGAGCAGTTCTTC.

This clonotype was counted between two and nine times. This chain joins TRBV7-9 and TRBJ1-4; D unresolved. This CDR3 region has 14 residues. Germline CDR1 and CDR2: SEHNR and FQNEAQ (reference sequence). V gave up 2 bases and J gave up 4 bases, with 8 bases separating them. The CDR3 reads CASSLRTSNEKLFF. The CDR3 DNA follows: TGTGCCAGCAGCTTAAGGACCAGTAATGAAAAACTGTTTTTT. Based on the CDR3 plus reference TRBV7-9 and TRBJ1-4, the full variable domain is DTGVSQNPRHKITKRGQNVTFRCDPISEHNRLYWYRQTLGQGPEFLTYFQNEAQLEKSRLLSDRFSAERPKGSFSTLEIQRTEQGDSAMYLCASSLRTSNEKLFFGSGTQLSVL.

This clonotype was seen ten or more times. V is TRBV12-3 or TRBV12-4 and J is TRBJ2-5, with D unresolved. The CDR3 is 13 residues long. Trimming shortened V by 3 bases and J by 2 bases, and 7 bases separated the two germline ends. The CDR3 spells CASSFHYQETQYF. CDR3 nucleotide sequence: TGTGCCAGCAGTTTCCACTATCAAGAGACCCAGTACTTC.

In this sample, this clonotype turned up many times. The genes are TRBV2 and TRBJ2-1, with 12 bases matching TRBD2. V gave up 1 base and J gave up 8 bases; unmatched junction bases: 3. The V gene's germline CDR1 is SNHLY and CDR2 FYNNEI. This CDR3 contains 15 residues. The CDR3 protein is CASSEELAGGHEQFF. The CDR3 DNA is TGTGCCAGCAGTGAAGAACTAGCGGGAGGTCATGAGCAGTTCTTC. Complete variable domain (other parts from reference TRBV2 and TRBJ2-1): EPEVTQTPSHQVTQMGQEVILRCVPISNHLYFYWYRQILGQKVEFLVSFYNNEISEKSEIFDDQFSVERPDGSNFTLKIRSTKLEDSAMYFCASSEELAGGHEQFFGPGTRLTVL.

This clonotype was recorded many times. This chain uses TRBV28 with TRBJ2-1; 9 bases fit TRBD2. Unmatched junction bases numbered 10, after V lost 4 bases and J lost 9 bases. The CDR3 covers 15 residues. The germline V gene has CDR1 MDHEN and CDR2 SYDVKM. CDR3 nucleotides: TGTGCCAGCAGTTCCCCAGGAAGCGGGAGGAGTGAGCAGTTCTTC. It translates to CASSSPGSGRSEQFF.

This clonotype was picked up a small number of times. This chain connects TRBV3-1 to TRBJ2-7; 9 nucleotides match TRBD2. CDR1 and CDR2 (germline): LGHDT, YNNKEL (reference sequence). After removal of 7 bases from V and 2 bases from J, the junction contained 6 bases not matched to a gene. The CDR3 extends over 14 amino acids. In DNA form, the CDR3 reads TGTGCCAGCACGGGACTAGCAGAACCCTACGAGCAGTACTTC. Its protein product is CASTGLAEPYEQYF.

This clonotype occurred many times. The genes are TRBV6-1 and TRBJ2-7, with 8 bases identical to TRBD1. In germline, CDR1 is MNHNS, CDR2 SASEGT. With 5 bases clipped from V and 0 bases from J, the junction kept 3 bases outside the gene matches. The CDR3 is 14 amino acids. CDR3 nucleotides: TGTGCCAGCAGTTCAGGACAGGGCTCCTACGAGCAGTACTTC. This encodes CASSSGQGSYEQYF.

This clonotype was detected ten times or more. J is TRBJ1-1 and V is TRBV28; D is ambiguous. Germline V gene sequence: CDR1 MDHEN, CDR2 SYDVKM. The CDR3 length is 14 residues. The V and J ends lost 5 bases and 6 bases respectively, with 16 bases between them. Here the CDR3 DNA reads TGTGCCAGCAGTACCCGCGGGCTAAGGGCTGAAGCTTTCTTT. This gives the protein CASSTRGLRAEAFF.

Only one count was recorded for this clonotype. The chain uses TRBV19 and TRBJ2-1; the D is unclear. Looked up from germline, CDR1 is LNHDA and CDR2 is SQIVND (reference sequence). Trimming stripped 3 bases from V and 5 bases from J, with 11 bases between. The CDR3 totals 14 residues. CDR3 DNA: TGTGCCAGTAGTATGGCCCTAGAAGACAATGAGCAGTTCTTC. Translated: CASSMALEDNEQFF.

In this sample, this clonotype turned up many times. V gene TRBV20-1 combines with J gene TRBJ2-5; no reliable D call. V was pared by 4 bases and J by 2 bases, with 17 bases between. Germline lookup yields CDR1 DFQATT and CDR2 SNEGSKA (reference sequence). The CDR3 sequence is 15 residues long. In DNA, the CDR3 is TGCAGTGCTACTCGGTACCAAGACATTCAAGAGACCCAGTACTTC. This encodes CSATRYQDIQETQYF.

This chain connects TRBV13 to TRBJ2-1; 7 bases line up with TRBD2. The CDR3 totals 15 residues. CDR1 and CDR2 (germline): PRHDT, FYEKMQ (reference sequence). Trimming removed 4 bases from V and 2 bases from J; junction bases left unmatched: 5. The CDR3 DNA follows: TGTGCCAGCAGCTGGGAGCGGGACGCCTACAATGAGCAGTTCTTC. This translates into CASSWERDAYNEQFF.

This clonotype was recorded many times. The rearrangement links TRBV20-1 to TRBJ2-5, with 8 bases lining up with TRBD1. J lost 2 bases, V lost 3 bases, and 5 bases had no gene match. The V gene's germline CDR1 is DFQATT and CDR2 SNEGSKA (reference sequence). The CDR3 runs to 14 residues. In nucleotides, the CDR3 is TGCAGTGCTAGTCTGAACAGGGGGCAAGAGACCCAGTACTTC. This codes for CSASLNRGQETQYF.

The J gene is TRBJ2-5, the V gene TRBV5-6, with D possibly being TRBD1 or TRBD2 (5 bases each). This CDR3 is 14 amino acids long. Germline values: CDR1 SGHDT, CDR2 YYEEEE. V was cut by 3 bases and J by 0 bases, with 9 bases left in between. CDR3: CASSSRGNQETQYF. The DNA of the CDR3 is TGTGCCAGCAGCTCTCGGGGCAACCAAGAGACCCAGTACTTC. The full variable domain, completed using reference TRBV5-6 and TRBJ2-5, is DAGVTQSPTHLIKTRGQQVTLRCSPKSGHDTVSWYQQALGQGPQFIFQYYEEEERQRGNFPDRFSGHQFPNYSSELNVNALLLGDSALYLCASSSRGNQETQYFGPGTRLLVL.

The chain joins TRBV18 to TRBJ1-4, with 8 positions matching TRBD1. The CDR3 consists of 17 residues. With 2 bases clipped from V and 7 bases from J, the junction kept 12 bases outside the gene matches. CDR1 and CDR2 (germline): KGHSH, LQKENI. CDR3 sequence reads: CASSPRAGGQASEKLFF. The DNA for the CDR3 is TGTGCCAGCTCACCAAGGGCAGGGGGCCAGGCCAGTGAAAAACTGTTTTTT.

This chain's CDR3 is CASSQDGFFNEQYF. DNA for the CDR3: TGTGCCAGCAGCCAGGATGGGTTCTTTAACGAGCAGTACTTC. The rearrangement joins TRBV14 to TRBJ2-7; no clear D. The germline V gene has CDR1 SGHDN and CDR2 FVKESK. V was pared by 3 bases and J by 5 bases, with 14 bases between. CDR3 length: 14 residues.

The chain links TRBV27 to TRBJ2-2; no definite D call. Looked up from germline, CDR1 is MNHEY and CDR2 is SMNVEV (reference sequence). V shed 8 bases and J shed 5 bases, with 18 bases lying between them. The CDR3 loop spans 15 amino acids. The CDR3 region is CASGKDRRTTGELFF. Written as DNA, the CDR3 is TGTGCCAGCGGCAAAGATCGGAGAACTACCGGGGAGCTGTTTTTT.

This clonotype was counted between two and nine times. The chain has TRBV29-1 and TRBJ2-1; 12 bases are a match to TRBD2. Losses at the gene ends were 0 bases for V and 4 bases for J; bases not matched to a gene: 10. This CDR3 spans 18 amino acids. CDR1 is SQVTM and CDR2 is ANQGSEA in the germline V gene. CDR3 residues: CSVEERRTSGVRYNEQFF. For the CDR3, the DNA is TGCAGCGTTGAAGAGCGGAGGACTAGCGGGGTTCGTTACAATGAGCAGTTCTTC.

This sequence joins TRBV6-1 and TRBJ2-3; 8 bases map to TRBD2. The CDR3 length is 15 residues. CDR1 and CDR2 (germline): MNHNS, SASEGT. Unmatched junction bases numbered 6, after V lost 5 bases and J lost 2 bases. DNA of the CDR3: TGTGCCAGCAGTCGGACTAGCCGGACCACAGATACGCAGTATTTT. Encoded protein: CASSRTSRTTDTQYF.

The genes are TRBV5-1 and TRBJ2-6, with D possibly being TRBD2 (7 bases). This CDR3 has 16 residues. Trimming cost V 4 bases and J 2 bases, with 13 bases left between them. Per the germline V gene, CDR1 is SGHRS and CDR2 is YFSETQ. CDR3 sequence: CASSLTGGPGANVLTF. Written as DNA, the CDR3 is TGCGCCAGCAGCCTGACCGGGGGGCCTGGGGCCAACGTCCTGACTTTC. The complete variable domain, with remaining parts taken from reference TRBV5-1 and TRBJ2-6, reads KAGVTQTPRYLIKTRGQQVTLSCSPISGHRSVSWYQQTPGQGLQFLFEYFSETQRNKGNFPGRFSGRQFSNSRSEMNVSTLELGDSALYLCASSLTGGPGANVLTFGAGSRLTVL.

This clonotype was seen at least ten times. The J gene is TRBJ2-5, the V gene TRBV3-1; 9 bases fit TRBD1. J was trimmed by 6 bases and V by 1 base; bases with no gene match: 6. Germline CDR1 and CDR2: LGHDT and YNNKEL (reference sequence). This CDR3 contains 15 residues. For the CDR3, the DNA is TGTGCCAGCAGCCAAGGGGGAGGACAGGGGCAGACCCAGTACTTC. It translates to CASSQGGGQGQTQYF.

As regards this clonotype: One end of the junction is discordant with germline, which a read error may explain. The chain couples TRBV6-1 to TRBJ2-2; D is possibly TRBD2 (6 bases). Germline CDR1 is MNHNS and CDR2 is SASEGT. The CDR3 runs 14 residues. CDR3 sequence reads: CASSPTSSPGEPFF. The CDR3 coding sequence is TGTGCCAGCAGTCCAACTAGCAGCCCCGGGGAGCCGTTTTTT.